This TCR beta chain originates from a study of cytomegalovirus exposure and HLA in healthy donors. Study overall: From about 170 million T cells, an earlier analysis saw 100 million to 140 million unique TCR beta sequences. Study-wide results and caveats: Within a later analysis, the majority of CMV-associated TCR beta chains appeared HLA-restricted. There were a few CMV-associated chains whose specificity for CMV antigens was confirmed in vitro. The listing of approximately 160 TCR beta chains classed them as cytomegalovirus-associated.

In the PCR, 60 Vbeta and 13 Jbeta primers were used. Sequencing used immunoSEQ multiplex PCR; TCRdb keeps in-frame clones, though not all of them. Of over 100,000 clones in the sample, over 8% were seen once. CDR1 and CDR2 from the germline V gene are MGHRA and YSYEKL. The CDR3 spans 14 residues. V lost 6 bases and J lost 5, with 14 bases in between. A remark on this clone: Its antigen is unknown.

Sequencing used PBMCs. The gene calls are TRBV4-1 and TRBJ1-5, with D tentatively TRBD1 (5 bases). This clonotype originated in a man in his forties in good health and CMV-seronegative. CDR3 region: CASRRWEGHQPQHF. In nucleotides, the CDR3 is TGCGCCAGCAGGAGGTGGGAGGGACATCAGCCCCAGCATTTT.